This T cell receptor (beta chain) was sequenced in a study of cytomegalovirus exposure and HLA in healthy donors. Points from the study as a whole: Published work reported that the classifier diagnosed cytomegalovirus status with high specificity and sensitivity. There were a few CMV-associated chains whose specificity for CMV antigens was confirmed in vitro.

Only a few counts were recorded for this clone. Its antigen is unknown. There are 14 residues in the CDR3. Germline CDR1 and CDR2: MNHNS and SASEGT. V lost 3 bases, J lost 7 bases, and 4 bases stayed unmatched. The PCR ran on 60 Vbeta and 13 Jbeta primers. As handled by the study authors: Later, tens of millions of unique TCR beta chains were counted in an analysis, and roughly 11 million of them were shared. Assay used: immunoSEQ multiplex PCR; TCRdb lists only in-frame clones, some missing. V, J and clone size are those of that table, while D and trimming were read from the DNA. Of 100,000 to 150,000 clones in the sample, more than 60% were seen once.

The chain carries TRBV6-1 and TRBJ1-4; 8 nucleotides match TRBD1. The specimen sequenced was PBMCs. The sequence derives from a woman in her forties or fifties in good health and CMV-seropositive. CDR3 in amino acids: CASSESQGAEKLFF. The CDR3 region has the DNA TGTGCCAGCAGTGAGTCTCAGGGGGCTGAAAAACTGTTTTTT.